This T cell receptor beta chain was obtained from a study of T cell changes during pregnancy in multiple sclerosis. Using immunoSEQ multiplex PCR, the repertoire was profiled, and TCRdb retains in-frame clones only, with some absent. The table lists just under 95,000 clones, around 92% of them singletons, with 2.6% in the top ten. V lost 6 bases, J lost 4 bases, and 5 bases stayed unmatched. CDR1 and CDR2 from the germline V gene are SQVTM and ANQGSEA. This CDR3 has 13 amino acids. Here the sequenced sample was peripheral blood, taken in the first trimester of pregnancy. The J gene is TRBJ2-7, the V gene TRBV29-1; 11 nucleotides agree with TRBD2. The origin of this receptor is a female donor with multiple sclerosis, enrolled in a pregnancy study. In DNA form, the CDR3 reads TGCAGCGTGAGTAGCGGGAGGGGGTACGAGCAGTACTTC. Translated, it gives CSVSSGRGYEQYF.